This TCR beta chain was obtained from a study of blood T cells in healthy people across ages (dated by TCRdb to between 2015 and 2017). As for the study more broadly: In model experiments, template switching captured roughly one uniquely barcoded TCR beta cDNA molecule for every two T cells. For two donors (one aged 18 to 29 and one aged 80 or older), the study analyzed two additional independent replicas of 1 million unique cDNA reads from the same blood draw. Four age groups were formed from the donors: young (average approximately 17 years), middle-aged (less than 40), aged (62) and long-lived (roughly 81). To track age-related changes in TCR beta repertoire diversity, the study relied on deep sequencing normalized with unique cDNA molecular identifiers. To avoid experimental bias, donors of different ages were distributed randomly across sequencing lanes.

The full study reports these points: Because profiling used bulk unsorted PBMCs, naive and antigen-experienced compartments could not be compared conclusively. A strong correlation was found between observed TCR beta diversity and the percentage of naive T cells measured by flow cytometry. As age increased, observed TCR beta diversity per million T cells dropped in a roughly linear way, and a significant reduction was already evident by age roughly 40. Estimates of total diversity based on one million sequenced T cells were considered lower bounds and underestimates. Because donor CMV infection status was unknown, age-related changes in expanded clonotypes were potentially confounded. Compared with the aged group, the long-lived group had more naive CD4+ T cells, fewer expanded clones and increased TCR diversity, suggesting age selection.

The donors were roughly 40 Caucasian individuals from Russia, aged about 6 to 95 years, who were systemically healthy. Each donor gave ten milliliters of peripheral blood, collected into EDTA-treated Vacutainer tubes. Ficoll-Paque density-gradient centrifugation was used to isolate PBMCs, with at least 6.5 million per sample. Total RNA, at least 5 micrograms per sample, was extracted from PBMCs with Trizol reagent. Naive CD45RAhigh/CD27high T cell percentages were measured by flow cytometry on a PBMC aliquot from every donor. Trimming removed 2 bases from V and 14 bases from J, leaving 11 bases between the germline ends. Inclusive of the bounding cysteine and phenylalanine, the CDR3 is 11 residues long. The entry retains the CDR3 DNA only, 33 bases that are in frame from base 1. Via the germline V gene, CDR1 is SGHTA and CDR2 FQGNSA. The library was obtained by 5' RACE. TCRdb shows the sequencer as Illumina HiSeq 2500. A second roughly 6 to 12 cycle PCR used a sample-barcoded 5' primer and a J-beta primer mix. A unique molecular identifier was introduced onto each TCR beta cDNA molecule by a template-switch 5' adaptor carrying 12 random nucleotides. Each sample yielded at least 3 million CDR3-containing paired-end reads. All of the RNA was converted into first-strand cDNA using the Mint cDNA synthesis kit, with a TRBC-specific oligonucleotide serving as the primer. Following uracil-DNA glycosylase treatment, all cDNA underwent a first 18-cycle PCR with the universal primers M1SS and BC2_uni_R. The authors' pipeline ran thus. Normalization of each sample was performed by random selection of 1 million high-quality reads, each carrying a distinct molecular identifier. Reads sharing molecular identifiers were discarded rather than binned into consensus sequences. MiTCR, set to a Q25 quality threshold and the strictest error-elimination algorithm, was used for CDR3 identification, clonotype clustering and error correction. A nonparametric unseen species model with Euler transformation was used to estimate a lower bound on total TCR beta diversity. Starting from the raw public reads, TCRdb applied fastp trimming at Q25, assembled clones with MiXCR and retained in-frame beta chains. Each CDR3 protein gets just one entry, which takes the most common genes and DNA from the rows behind it. These V and J calls are TCRdb output, not the study's own analysis. This sample gives fewer than 750,000 distinct CDR3 sequences in total; over 40% of them show up just once. The leading ten clones occupy approximately 13% of the sample.

This clonotype was recorded at least ten times. The specificity of this receptor is unknown. Base qualities are missing; no much larger clone stands one base away. This chain is built from TRBV7-2 and TRBJ2-3, with the D gene not confidently named. This clonotype was sampled from a woman aged 80 or older in good health. The sample was blood. The CDR3 reads CASSLMEFLYF. The nucleotide sequence reads as follows: TGTGCCAGCAGCTTAATGGAATTTCTGTATTTT.